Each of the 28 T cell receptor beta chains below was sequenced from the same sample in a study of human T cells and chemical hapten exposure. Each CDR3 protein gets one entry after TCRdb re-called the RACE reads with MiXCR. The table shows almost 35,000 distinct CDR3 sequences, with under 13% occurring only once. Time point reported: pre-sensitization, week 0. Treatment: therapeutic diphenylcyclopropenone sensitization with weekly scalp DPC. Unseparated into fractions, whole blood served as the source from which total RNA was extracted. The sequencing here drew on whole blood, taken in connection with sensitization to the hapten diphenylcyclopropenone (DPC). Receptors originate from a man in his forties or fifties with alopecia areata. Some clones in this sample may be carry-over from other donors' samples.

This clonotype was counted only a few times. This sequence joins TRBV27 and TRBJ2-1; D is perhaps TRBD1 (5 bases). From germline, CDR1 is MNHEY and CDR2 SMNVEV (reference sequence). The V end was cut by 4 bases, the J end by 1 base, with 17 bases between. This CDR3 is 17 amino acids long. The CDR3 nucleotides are TGTGCCAGCAGTTATAGTCCCTCGACAGATTCCTACAATGAGCAGTTCTTC. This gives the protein CASSYSPSTDSYNEQFF.

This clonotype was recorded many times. The CDR3: CASTEGRGNTQYF. CDR3 DNA sequence: TGTGCCAGCACGGAGGGCAGGGGCAATACGCAGTATTTT. The rearrangement links TRBV5-4 to TRBJ2-3, with D perhaps matching TRBD1 or TRBD2 (6 bases each). The germline CDR1 and CDR2 sequences are SGHNT and YYREEE (reference sequence). Trimming pared 6 bases from V and 7 bases from J, leaving 15 bases between. The length of the CDR3 is 13 residues.

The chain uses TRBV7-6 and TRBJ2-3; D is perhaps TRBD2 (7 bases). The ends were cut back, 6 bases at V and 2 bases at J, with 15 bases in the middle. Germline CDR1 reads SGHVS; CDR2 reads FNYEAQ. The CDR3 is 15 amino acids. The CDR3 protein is CASRSAGHHTDTQYF. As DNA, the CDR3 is TGTGCCAGCAGGTCAGCGGGACACCACACAGATACGCAGTATTTT.

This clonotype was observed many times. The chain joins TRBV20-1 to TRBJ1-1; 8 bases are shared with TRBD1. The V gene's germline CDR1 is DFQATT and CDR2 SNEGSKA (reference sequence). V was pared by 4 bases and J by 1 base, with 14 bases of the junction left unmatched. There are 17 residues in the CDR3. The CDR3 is CSATANQGASGNTEAFF. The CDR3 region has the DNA TGCAGTGCTACTGCGAACCAGGGGGCCTCAGGGAACACTGAAGCTTTCTTT.

The CDR3 DNA sequence: TGTGCCAGCAGTTTACGAAGAGGGAACACTGAAGCTTTCTTT. Protein: CASSLRRGNTEAFF. This rearrangement joins TRBV28 to TRBJ1-1; D remains ambiguous. Between the trimmed V and J ends, which lost 2 bases and 1 base, there was a span of 8 bases. Germline CDR1 and CDR2: MDHEN and SYDVKM. The CDR3 contains 14 residues.

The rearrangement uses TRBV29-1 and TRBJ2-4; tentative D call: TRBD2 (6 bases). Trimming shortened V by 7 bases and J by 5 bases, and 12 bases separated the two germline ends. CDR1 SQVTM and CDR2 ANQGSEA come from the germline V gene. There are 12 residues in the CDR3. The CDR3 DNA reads TGCAGCGCGGTCCGGAGGGAAAACATTCAGTACTTC. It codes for CSAVRRENIQYF.

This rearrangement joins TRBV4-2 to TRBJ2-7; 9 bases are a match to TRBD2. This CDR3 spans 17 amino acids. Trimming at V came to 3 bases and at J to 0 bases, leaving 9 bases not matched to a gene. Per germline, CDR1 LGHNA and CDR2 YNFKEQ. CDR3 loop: CASSHAGRLADSYEQYF. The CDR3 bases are TGTGCCAGCAGCCACGCGGGCAGACTAGCGGACTCCTACGAGCAGTACTTC.

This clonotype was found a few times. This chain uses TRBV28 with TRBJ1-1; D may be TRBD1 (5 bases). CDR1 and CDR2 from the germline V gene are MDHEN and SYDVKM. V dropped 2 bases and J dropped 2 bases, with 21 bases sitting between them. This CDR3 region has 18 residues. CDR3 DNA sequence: TGTGCCAGCAGTTTACCGGGGACCCCCGGGAAAGGCAACACTGAAGCTTTCTTT. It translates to CASSLPGTPGKGNTEAFF.

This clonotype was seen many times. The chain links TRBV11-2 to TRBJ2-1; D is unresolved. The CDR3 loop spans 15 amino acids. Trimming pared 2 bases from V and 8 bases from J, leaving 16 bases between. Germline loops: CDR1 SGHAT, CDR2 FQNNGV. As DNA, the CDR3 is TGTGCCAGCAGCTTACCGAGACTTACACCCCATGAGCAGTTCTTC. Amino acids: CASSLPRLTPHEQFF.

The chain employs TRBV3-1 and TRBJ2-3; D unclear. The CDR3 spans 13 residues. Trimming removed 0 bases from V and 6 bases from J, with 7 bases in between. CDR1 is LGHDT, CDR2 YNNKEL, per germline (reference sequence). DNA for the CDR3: TGTGCCAGCAGCCAAGATCTCGGGGATACGCAGTATTTT. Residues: CASSQDLGDTQYF.

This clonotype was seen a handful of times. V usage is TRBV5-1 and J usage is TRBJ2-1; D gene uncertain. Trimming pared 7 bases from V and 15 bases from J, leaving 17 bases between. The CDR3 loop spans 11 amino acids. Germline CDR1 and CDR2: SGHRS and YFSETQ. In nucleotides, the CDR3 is TGCGCCAGCTCTTCAGCCGCTATCAGGTTCTTC. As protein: CASSSAAIRFF.

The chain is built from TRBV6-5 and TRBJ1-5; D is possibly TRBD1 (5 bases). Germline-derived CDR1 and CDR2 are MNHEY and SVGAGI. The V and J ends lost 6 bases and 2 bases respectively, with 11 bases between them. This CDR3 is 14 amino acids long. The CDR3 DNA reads TGTGCCAGCAGCCCCAGGGACGGCAATCAGCCCCAGCATTTT. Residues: CASSPRDGNQPQHF.

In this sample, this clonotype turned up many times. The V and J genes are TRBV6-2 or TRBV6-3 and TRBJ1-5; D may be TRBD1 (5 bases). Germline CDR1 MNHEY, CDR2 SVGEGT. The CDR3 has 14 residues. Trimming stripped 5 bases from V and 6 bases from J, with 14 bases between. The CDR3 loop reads CASSLQQGLQPQHF. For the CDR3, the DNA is TGTGCCAGCAGTCTTCAGCAGGGACTTCAGCCCCAGCATTTT.

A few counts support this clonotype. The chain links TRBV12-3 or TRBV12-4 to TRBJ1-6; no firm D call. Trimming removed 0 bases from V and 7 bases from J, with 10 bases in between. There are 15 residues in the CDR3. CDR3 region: CASSLAGGPNSPLHF. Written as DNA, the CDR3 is TGTGCCAGCAGTTTAGCGGGAGGGCCAAATTCACCCCTCCACTTT.

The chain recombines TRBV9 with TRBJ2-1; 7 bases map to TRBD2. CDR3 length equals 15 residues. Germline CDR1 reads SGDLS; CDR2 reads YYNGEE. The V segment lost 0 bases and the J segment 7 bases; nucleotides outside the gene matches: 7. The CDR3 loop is CASSVEGLAVNEQFF. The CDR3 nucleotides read TGTGCCAGCAGCGTAGAGGGGCTAGCGGTAAATGAGCAGTTCTTC. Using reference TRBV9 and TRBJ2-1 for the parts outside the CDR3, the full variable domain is DSGVTQTPKHLITATGQRVTLRCSPRSGDLSVYWYQQSLDQGLQFLIQYYNGEERAKGNILERFSAQQFPDLHSELNLSSLELGDSALYFCASSVEGLAVNEQFFGPGTRLTVL.

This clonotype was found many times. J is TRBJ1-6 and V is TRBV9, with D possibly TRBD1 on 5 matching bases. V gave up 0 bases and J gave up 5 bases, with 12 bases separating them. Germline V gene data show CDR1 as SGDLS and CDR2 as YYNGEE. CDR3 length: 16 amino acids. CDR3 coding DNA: TGTGCCAGCAGCGTAGGACCAGGGCCCCATAATTCACCCCTCCACTTT. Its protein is CASSVGPGPHNSPLHF.

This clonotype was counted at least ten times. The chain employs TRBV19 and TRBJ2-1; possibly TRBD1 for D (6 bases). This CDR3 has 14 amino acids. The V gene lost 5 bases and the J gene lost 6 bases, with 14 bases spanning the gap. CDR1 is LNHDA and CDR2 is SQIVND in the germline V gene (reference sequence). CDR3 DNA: TGTGCCAGTAGTGGAGACAGGAGGAGCAATGAGCAGTTCTTC. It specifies CASSGDRRSNEQFF.

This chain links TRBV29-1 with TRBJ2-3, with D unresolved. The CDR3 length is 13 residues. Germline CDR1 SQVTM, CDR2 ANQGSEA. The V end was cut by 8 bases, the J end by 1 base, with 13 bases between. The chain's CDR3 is CSPSQVGTDTQYF. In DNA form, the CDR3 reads TGCAGCCCCTCCCAGGTGGGCACAGATACGCAGTATTTT.

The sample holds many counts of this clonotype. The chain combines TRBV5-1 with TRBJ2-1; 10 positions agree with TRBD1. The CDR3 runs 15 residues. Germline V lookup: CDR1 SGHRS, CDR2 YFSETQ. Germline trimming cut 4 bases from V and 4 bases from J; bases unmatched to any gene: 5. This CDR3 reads CASSGGQGTYNEQFF. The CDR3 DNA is TGCGCCAGCAGCGGGGGACAGGGGACATACAATGAGCAGTTCTTC.

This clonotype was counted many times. The CDR3 loop is CASSMRSSGTQETQYF. DNA for the CDR3: TGTGCCAGTAGTATGCGGTCTAGCGGGACCCAAGAGACCCAGTACTTC. The genes are TRBV19 and TRBJ2-5; the match to TRBD2 covers 9 bases. The length of the CDR3 is 16 residues. Unmatched junction bases numbered 6, after V lost 3 bases and J lost 1 base. Germline CDR1 reads LNHDA; CDR2 reads SQIVND (reference sequence).

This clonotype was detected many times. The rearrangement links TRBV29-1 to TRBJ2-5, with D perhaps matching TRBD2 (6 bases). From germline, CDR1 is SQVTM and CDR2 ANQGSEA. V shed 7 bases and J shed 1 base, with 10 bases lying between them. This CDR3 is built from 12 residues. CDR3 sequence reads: CSGGSGQETQYF. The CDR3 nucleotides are TGCAGCGGGGGTAGCGGCCAAGAGACCCAGTACTTC.

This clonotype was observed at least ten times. CDR3 bases: TGCAGTGCTAGGCCCCCGGGACAGGGGAAAGATACGCAGTATTTT. Protein sequence: CSARPPGQGKDTQYF. The J gene is TRBJ2-3, the V gene TRBV20-1, with 10 bases that match TRBD1. There are 15 residues in the CDR3. CDR1 is DFQATT, CDR2 SNEGSKA, per germline (reference sequence). V lost 3 bases, J lost 5 bases, and 8 bases stayed unmatched.

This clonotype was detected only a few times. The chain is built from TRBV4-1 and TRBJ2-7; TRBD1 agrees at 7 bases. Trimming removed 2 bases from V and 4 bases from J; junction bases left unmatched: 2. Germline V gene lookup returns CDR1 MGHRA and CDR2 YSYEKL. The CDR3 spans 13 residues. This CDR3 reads CASSQNRGYEQYF. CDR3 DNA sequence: TGCGCCAGCAGCCAAAACAGGGGATACGAGCAGTACTTC.

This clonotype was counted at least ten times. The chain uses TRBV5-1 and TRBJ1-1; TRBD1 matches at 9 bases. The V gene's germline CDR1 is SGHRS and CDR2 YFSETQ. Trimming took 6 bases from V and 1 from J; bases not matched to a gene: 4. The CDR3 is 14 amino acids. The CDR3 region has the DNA TGCGCCAGCAAACCGGGACAGGGGAACACTGAAGCTTTCTTT. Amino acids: CASKPGQGNTEAFF.

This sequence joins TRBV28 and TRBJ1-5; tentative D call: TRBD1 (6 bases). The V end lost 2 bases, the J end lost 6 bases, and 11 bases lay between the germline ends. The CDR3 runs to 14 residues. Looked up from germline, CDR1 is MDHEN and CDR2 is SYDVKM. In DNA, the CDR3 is TGTGCCAGCAGTTTAGCAACAGGGACTCAGCCCCAGCATTTT. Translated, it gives CASSLATGTQPQHF.

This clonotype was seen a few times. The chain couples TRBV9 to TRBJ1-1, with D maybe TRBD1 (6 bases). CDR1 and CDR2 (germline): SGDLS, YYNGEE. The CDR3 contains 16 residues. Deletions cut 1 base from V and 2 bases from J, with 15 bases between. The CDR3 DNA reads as TGTGCCAGCAGCGTATCCCAGGGGCTGAGTAACACTGAAGCTTTCTTT. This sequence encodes CASSVSQGLSNTEAFF.

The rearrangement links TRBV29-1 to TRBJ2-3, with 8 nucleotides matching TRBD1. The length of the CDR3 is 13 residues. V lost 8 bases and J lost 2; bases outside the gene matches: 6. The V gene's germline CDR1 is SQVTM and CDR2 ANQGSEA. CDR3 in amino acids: CSTGQGPTDTQYF. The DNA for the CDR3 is TGCAGCACAGGACAGGGACCCACAGATACGCAGTATTTT.

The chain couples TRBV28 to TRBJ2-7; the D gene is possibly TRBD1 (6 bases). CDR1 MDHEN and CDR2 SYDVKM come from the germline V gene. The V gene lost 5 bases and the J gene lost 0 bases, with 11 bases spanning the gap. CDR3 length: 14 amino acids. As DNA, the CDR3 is TGTGCCAGCAGTATTCGGGACAACTCCTACGAGCAGTACTTC. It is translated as CASSIRDNSYEQYF.